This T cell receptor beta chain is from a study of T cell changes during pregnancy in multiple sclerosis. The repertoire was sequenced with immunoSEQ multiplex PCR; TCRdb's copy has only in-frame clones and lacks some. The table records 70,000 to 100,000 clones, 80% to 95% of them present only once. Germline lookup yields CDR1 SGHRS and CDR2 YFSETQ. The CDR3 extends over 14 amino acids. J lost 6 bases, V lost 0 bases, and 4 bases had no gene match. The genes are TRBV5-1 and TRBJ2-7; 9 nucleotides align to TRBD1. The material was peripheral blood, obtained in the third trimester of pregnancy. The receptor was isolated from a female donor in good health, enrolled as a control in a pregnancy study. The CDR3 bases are TGCGCCAGCAGCTTGGATGGGACAGGGATCGAGCAGTACTTC. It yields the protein CASSLDGTGIEQYF.